The 22 T cell receptor beta chains below were found in one sample sequenced in a study of blood T cell repertoires in COVID-19. This table comes from immunoSEQ multiplex PCR, and its TCRdb copy is limited to in-frame clones, with some not included. The table shows about 300,000 clones, with approximately 84% occurring only once. Input material: PBMCs or T cells enriched from blood (not recorded which). The receptors derive from a man aged 30 to 45 who had recovered from COVID-19.

This chain uses TRBV28 with TRBJ2-5; TRBD1 matches at 10 bases. This CDR3 region has 16 residues. The V gene's germline CDR1 is MDHEN and CDR2 SYDVKM. The ends lost 4 bases at V and 4 bases at J; junction bases unmatched: 9. The CDR3 DNA follows: TGTGCCAGCAGTTGGGAAGGGACAGGGGAAAGAGAGACCCAGTACTTC. It is translated as CASSWEGTGERETQYF.

Comments on this clone: Other DNA variants within this sample encode the same CDR3. This rearrangement joins TRBV27 to TRBJ1-2, with 9 positions matching TRBD1. V shed 6 bases, J shed 3 bases, and the junction held 5 bases outside the gene matches. The CDR3 consists of 14 residues. Germline-derived CDR1 and CDR2 are MNHEY and SMNVEV (reference sequence). CDR3 DNA: TGTGCCAGCAGCCTAACAGGGGGCGACTATGGCTACACCTTC. This codes for CASSLTGGDYGYTF.

The V call is TRBV12-5, the J call TRBJ2-2, with 9 bases fitting TRBD1. The CDR3 runs to 15 residues. The ends lost 2 bases at V and 8 bases at J; junction bases unmatched: 6. Germline CDR1 reads LGHNT; CDR2 reads FRNRAP. The CDR3 loop reads CASGLPVQGAGELFF. As DNA, the CDR3 is TGTGCTAGTGGTTTGCCAGTACAGGGGGCGGGGGAGCTGTTTTTT.

The chain joins TRBV6-1 to TRBJ1-4; perhaps TRBD1 as D (6 bases). Germline assignment: CDR1 MNHNS and CDR2 SASEGT. Trimming took 0 bases from V and 6 from J, leaving 11 bases between them. CDR3 length: 15 amino acids. Here the CDR3 reads CASSEAGQGDEKLFF. CDR3 DNA sequence: TGTGCCAGCAGTGAAGCGGGACAAGGTGATGAAAAACTGTTTTTT.

V is TRBV2 and J is TRBJ1-1; the D is unclear. Between the trimmed V and J ends, which lost 8 bases and 10 bases, there was a span of 20 bases. CDR3 size: 13 residues. Per the germline V gene, CDR1 is SNHLY and CDR2 is FYNNEI. The CDR3 sequence: CASEGRFDLGAFF. The CDR3 DNA reads as TGTGCCAGCGAGGGCCGGTTCGATTTGGGAGCTTTCTTT.

This chain uses TRBV10-1 with TRBJ1-2; 7 nucleotides align to TRBD1. The V segment lost 5 bases and the J segment 4 bases; nucleotides outside the gene matches: 7. This CDR3 has 14 residues. Per the germline V gene, CDR1 is WNHNN and CDR2 is SYGVQD (reference sequence). The CDR3 reads CASSNVAGGYGYTF. DNA of the CDR3: TGCGCCAGCAGTAATGTCGCAGGGGGCTATGGCTACACCTTC.

The chain joins TRBV18 to TRBJ1-1; no reliable D call. Trimming took 2 bases from V and 4 from J, leaving 5 bases between them. CDR3 length equals 12 residues. The germline gives CDR1 KGHSH, CDR2 LQKENI. In DNA form, the CDR3 reads TGTGCCAGCTCACCATCTCCCACTGAAGCTTTCTTT. This gives the protein CASSPSPTEAFF.

The chain joins TRBV6-5 to TRBJ2-7, with D unresolved. The CDR3 consists of 13 residues. CDR1 is MNHEY and CDR2 is SVGAGI in the germline V gene. Trimming pared 10 bases from V and 0 bases from J, leaving 13 bases between. The CDR3 spells CATSAAASYEQYF. The CDR3 region has the DNA TGTGCCACCTCGGCGGCTGCCTCCTACGAGCAGTACTTC.

This sequence joins TRBV30 and TRBJ1-2; 10 bases map to TRBD1. The junction had 5 bases not matched to a gene; V was cut back by 1 base and J by 9 bases. CDR3 length: 13 amino acids. Germline CDR1 and CDR2: GTSNPN and SVGIG (reference sequence). CDR3 sequence (DNA): TGTGCCTGGAGTGAGACAGGGGGCGCGAGCTACACCTTC. Encoded protein: CAWSETGGASYTF.

The chain joins TRBV5-1 to TRBJ2-6; D gene ambiguous. Trimming shortened V by 0 bases and J by 2 bases, and 9 bases separated the two germline ends. Germline CDR1 and CDR2: SGHRS and YFSETQ. There are 16 residues in the CDR3. The DNA for the CDR3 is TGCGCCAGCAGCTTGGGTCCGGGTACTGGGGCCAACGTCCTGACTTTC. This encodes CASSLGPGTGANVLTF.

The chain is built from TRBV10-2 and TRBJ1-5, with 7 bases identical to TRBD1. V lost 0 bases to trimming and J lost 6 bases; unmatched junction nucleotides: 5. The germline V gene encodes CDR1 WSHSY and CDR2 SAAADI. The CDR3 has 15 residues. The CDR3 nucleotides read TGCGCCAGCAGTGAGTCAGGGACAGTCTTTCAGCCCCAGCATTTT. This translates into CASSESGTVFQPQHF.

V usage is TRBV21-1 and J usage is TRBJ2-7; the table's D call TRBD2 went unverified against the DNA. TRBV21-1 is flagged as a pseudogene. The CDR3 consists of 16 residues. DNA of the CDR3: TGTGCCAGCAGCAAAGGGTCGGGGGAGAGCTCCTACGAGCAGTACTTC. Protein product: CASSKGSGESSYEQYF.

The gene calls are TRBV4-1 and TRBJ2-3, with a possible D match to TRBD2 (6 bases). Germline CDR1 is MGHRA and CDR2 is YSYEKL. This CDR3 contains 19 residues. V lost 1 base to trimming and J lost 1 base, with 21 bases between them. The CDR3 nucleotides are TGCGCCAGCAGCCAAGTAATAATAGAAAGCGGGTTGGGCACAGATACGCAGTATTTT. It specifies CASSQVIIESGLGTDTQYF.

The genes are TRBV7-6 and TRBJ2-5; D perhaps matches TRBD2 (6 bases). The germline CDR1 and CDR2 sequences are SGHVS and FNYEAQ. Between the trimmed V and J ends, which lost 1 base and 3 bases, there was a span of 15 bases. The CDR3 length is 16 residues. In DNA, the CDR3 is TGTGCCAGCAGCTTAGGCTTTTGGGACTTAAAAGAGACCCAGTACTTC. Its protein product is CASSLGFWDLKETQYF. The full variable domain, in which reference TRBV7-6 and TRBJ2-5 provide the parts outside the CDR3, is GAGVSQSPRYKVTKRGQDVALRCDPISGHVSLYWYRQALGQGPEFLTYFNYEAQQDKSGLPNDRFSAERPEGSISTLTIQRTEQRDSAMYRCASSLGFWDLKETQYFGPGTRLLVL.

For this clone: One end of the junction varies from germline; a read error may be responsible. This sequence joins TRBV5-1 and TRBJ2-1; TRBD2 agrees at 13 bases. CDR1 is SGHRS and CDR2 is YFSETQ in the germline V gene. The CDR3 totals 17 residues. CDR3 residues: CASNLIPGLAGQDEQFF. CDR3 DNA: TGCGCCAGCAACTTGATACCGGGACTAGCGGGACAGGATGAGCAGTTCTTC.

The gene calls are TRBV10-2 and TRBJ1-1, with TRBD1 matching over 9 bases. V was clipped by 6 bases and J by 2 bases; unmatched bases: 7. The CDR3 has 15 residues. Germline lookup yields CDR1 WSHSY and CDR2 SAAADI. CDR3 region: CASRVITGGNTEAFF. The DNA for the CDR3 is TGCGCCAGCAGGGTTATTACAGGGGGCAACACTGAAGCTTTCTTT.

The V and J genes are TRBV27 and TRBJ1-1; D not resolved. Trimming left V 2 bases short and J 5 bases short, with 9 bases between. This CDR3 spans 13 amino acids. Germline CDR1 MNHEY, CDR2 SMNVEV (reference sequence). The CDR3 protein is CASSLTRLTEAFF. DNA of the CDR3: TGTGCCAGCAGTTTAACCAGATTAACTGAAGCTTTCTTT.

The rearrangement links TRBV7-2 to TRBJ2-1, with 8 bases fitting TRBD2. This CDR3 has 16 amino acids. CDR1 is SGHTA, CDR2 FQGNSA, per germline. The V gene end was trimmed by 6 bases and the J gene end by 3 bases; junction bases not matched to a gene: 10. The CDR3 here is CASSPAGGANYNEQFF. CDR3 nucleotide sequence: TGTGCCAGCAGTCCCGCGGGGGGTGCGAACTACAATGAGCAGTTCTTC.

V gene TRBV28 combines with J gene TRBJ1-2; D is perhaps TRBD1 (5 bases). CDR1 is MDHEN and CDR2 is SYDVKM in the germline V gene. V lost 2 bases and J 1 base, leaving 8 bases between the germline ends. CDR3 length: 14 residues. For the CDR3, the DNA is TGTGCCAGCAGTTTACCCCAGGGTAACTATGGCTACACCTTC. It translates to CASSLPQGNYGYTF.

This clone was picked up a small number of times. The rearrangement uses TRBV19 and TRBJ2-7, with D tentatively TRBD1 (6 bases). Trimming stripped 1 base from V and 7 bases from J, with 17 bases between. Germline V CDR1 and CDR2: LNHDA, SQIVND (reference sequence). The CDR3 loop spans 15 amino acids. CDR3 region: CASSIVGRGSVEQYF. DNA of the CDR3: TGTGCCAGTAGTATAGTCGGTAGGGGGTCGGTGGAGCAGTACTTC. Supplemented by reference TRBV19 and TRBJ2-7, the full variable domain reads DGGITQSPKYLFRKEGQNVTLSCEQNLNHDAMYWYRQDPGQGLRLIYYSQIVNDFQKGDIAEGYSVSREKKESFPLTVTSAQKNPTAFYLCASSIVGRGSVEQYFGPGTRLTVT.

The chain couples TRBV19 to TRBJ1-5; D uncertain. The V gene's germline CDR1 is LNHDA and CDR2 SQIVND (reference sequence). Trimming cost V 3 bases and J 11 bases, with 11 bases left between them. The CDR3 extends over 12 amino acids. This CDR3 reads CASSIPTRTQHF. DNA of the CDR3: TGTGCCAGTAGTATTCCGACTAGGACCCAGCATTTT.

The genes are TRBV6-5 and TRBJ2-7, with D perhaps TRBD2 (6 bases). CDR3 size: 15 residues. V dropped 0 bases and J dropped 0 bases, with 9 bases sitting between them. Germline CDR1 and CDR2: MNHEY and SVGAGI. The CDR3 is CASSYSRDLSYEQYF. The CDR3 nucleotides are TGTGCCAGCAGTTACTCGCGGGACCTCTCCTACGAGCAGTACTTC.